The 32 T cell receptor beta chains listed next were all sequenced from one sample in a study of blood T cell repertoires in COVID-19. TCRdb's table, derived via immunoSEQ multiplex PCR, lists solely in-frame clones and lacks some. The table records 200,000 to 250,000 clones, less than 85% of them present only once. The material sequenced was peripheral blood. The receptors come from a woman of 80 years or more with acute or convalescent COVID-19.

The chain links TRBV30 to TRBJ1-1, with 7 positions matching TRBD1. Trimming cost V 5 bases and J 7 bases; bases outside gene matches: 7. This CDR3 has 12 amino acids. Germline V gene data show CDR1 as GTSNPN and CDR2 as SVGIG (reference sequence). The CDR3 reads CAWGDRASEAFF. The CDR3 DNA follows: TGTGCCTGGGGAGACAGGGCAAGTGAAGCTTTCTTT.

This chain joins TRBV2 and TRBJ1-5, with D tentatively TRBD1 (5 bases). CDR1 is SNHLY, CDR2 FYNNEI, per germline. The CDR3 is 14 amino acids. V was pared by 6 bases and J by 4 bases, with 13 bases between. DNA of the CDR3: TGTGCCAGCAGAGCAGGGTTAGGGAATCAGCCCCAGCATTTT. Its protein is CASRAGLGNQPQHF.

V and J are TRBV18 and TRBJ1-6; no definite D call. In germline, CDR1 is KGHSH, CDR2 LQKENI. The CDR3 is 13 amino acids. With 3 bases removed from V and 8 bases from J, the gap between germline ends came to 8 bases. The CDR3 loop reads CASSPGLDSPLHF. The CDR3 nucleotides are TGTGCCAGCTCACCCGGACTGGATTCACCCCTCCACTTT.

The chain recombines TRBV7-2 with TRBJ1-5; maybe TRBD1 (5 bases). CDR1 and CDR2 from the germline V gene are SGHTA and FQGNSA. Trimming removed 6 bases at V and 1 base at J, with 19 bases between. This CDR3 region has 17 residues. CDR3 loop: CASRPVPGLSSNQPQHF. Written as DNA, the CDR3 is TGTGCCAGCAGACCTGTCCCAGGGCTCTCGAGCAATCAGCCCCAGCATTTT. Looking up the rest from reference TRBV7-2 and TRBJ1-5 gives the full variable domain: GAGVSQSPSNKVTEKGKDVELRCDPISGHTALYWYRQSLGQGLEFLIYFQGNSAPDKSGLPSDRFSAERTGGSVSTLTIQRTQQEDSAVYLCASRPVPGLSSNQPQHFGDGTRLSIL.

There are a few counts of this clone. The gene calls are TRBV3-1 (or the pseudogene TRBV3-2) and TRBJ2-1; D is perhaps TRBD2 (6 bases). The CDR3 sequence is 19 residues long. Looked up from germline, CDR1 is LGHDT and CDR2 is YNNKEL (reference sequence). Trimming took 4 bases from V and 4 from J, leaving 26 bases between them. DNA for the CDR3: TGTGCCAGCAGCCCCCGTTTGGGGGGTGGTTTTAGGGGTTACAATGAGCAGTTCTTC. It encodes CASSPRLGGGFRGYNEQFF.

This clone showed up just a few times. This sequence joins TRBV4-1 and TRBJ1-5; the match to TRBD1 covers 10 bases. CDR3 length equals 16 residues. The V gene end was trimmed by 1 base and the J gene end by 8 bases; junction bases not matched to a gene: 8. Germline V CDR1 and CDR2: MGHRA, YSYEKL. The CDR3: CASSQAPGQGVEPQHF. The CDR3 DNA sequence: TGCGCCAGCAGCCAAGCCCCTGGACAGGGGGTAGAGCCCCAGCATTTT.

The chain couples TRBV3-1 (or the pseudogene TRBV3-2) to TRBJ1-1; D gene uncertain. The CDR3 runs 14 residues. Per germline, CDR1 LGHDT and CDR2 YNNKEL (reference sequence). The V end was cut by 3 bases, the J end by 4 bases, with 12 bases between. CDR3 coding DNA: TGTGCCAGCAGCCAGGCCCTCTCGGGCACTGAAGCTTTCTTT. Protein: CASSQALSGTEAFF.

This clone turned up a few times. The chain couples TRBV5-1 to TRBJ1-4; 7 bases agree with TRBD1. The CDR3 is 15 residues long. Germline CDR1 is SGHRS and CDR2 is YFSETQ. J gave up 6 bases and V 3 bases, and 8 bases lay outside the gene matches. CDR3 sequence: CASSSRGARDEKLFF. The CDR3 coding sequence is TGCGCCAGCAGCTCCAGGGGGGCACGGGATGAAAAACTGTTTTTT.

V gene TRBV30 combines with J gene TRBJ1-4; 9 bases agree with TRBD1. The CDR3 is 12 amino acids. Germline values: CDR1 GTSNPN, CDR2 SVGIG (reference sequence). The ends lost 7 bases at V and 8 bases at J; junction bases unmatched: 5. This chain's CDR3 is CALQGANEKLFF. The DNA of the CDR3 is TGTGCCTTACAGGGGGCGAACGAAAAACTGTTTTTT.

V is TRBV27 and J is TRBJ2-7; 9 bases are a match to TRBD1. Germline loops: CDR1 MNHEY, CDR2 SMNVEV (reference sequence). The ends lost 0 bases at V and 9 bases at J; junction bases unmatched: 12. The CDR3 spans 16 residues. The DNA for the CDR3 is TGTGCCAGCAGTTTATCCCGAGGGACAGGGAACTCGCGGCAGTACTTC. Amino acid sequence: CASSLSRGTGNSRQYF.

J is TRBJ2-2 and V is TRBV24-1; D ambiguous. The CDR3 has 15 amino acids. Germline-derived CDR1 and CDR2 are KGHDR and SFDVKD. V lost 6 bases to trimming and J lost 0 bases, with 10 bases between them. For the CDR3, the DNA is TGTGCCACCAGTCATGTCGGTACGAACACCGGGGAGCTGTTTTTT. Protein product: CATSHVGTNTGELFF.

This chain connects TRBV5-4 to TRBJ2-6; D ambiguous. The length of the CDR3 is 15 residues. V was trimmed by 4 bases and J by 0 bases, leaving 8 bases between them. Germline V CDR1 and CDR2: SGHNT, YYREEE (reference sequence). The CDR3 bases are TGTGCCAGCAGCGCGATAGACTCTGGGGCCAACGTCCTGACTTTC. Its translation: CASSAIDSGANVLTF.

The V gene is TRBV7-2, the J gene TRBJ2-1; 7 nucleotides match TRBD2. The length of the CDR3 is 11 residues. CDR1 is SGHTA and CDR2 is FQGNSA in the germline V gene. With V trimmed by 11 bases and J by 15 bases, 13 bases remained unmatched. CDR3 DNA: TGTGCCTCGGGAGGTCAGGTGGATCGGTTCTTC. It codes for CASGGQVDRFF.

This clone was counted between two and nine times. The chain carries TRBV7-9 and TRBJ2-3, with TRBD2 identical over 9 bases. Germline trimming cut 6 bases from V and 4 bases from J; bases unmatched to any gene: 8. The CDR3 is made up of 15 amino acids. Germline CDR1 SEHNR, CDR2 FQNEAQ (reference sequence). The CDR3 protein is CASSSGTSNADTQYF. DNA for the CDR3: TGTGCCAGCAGTTCCGGGACTAGCAATGCAGATACGCAGTATTTT.

V gene TRBV12-5 combines with J gene TRBJ2-3; D is unresolved. The germline V gene encodes CDR1 LGHNT and CDR2 FRNRAP. This CDR3 comprises 13 residues. Trimming pared 3 bases from V and 9 bases from J, leaving 13 bases between. The CDR3 spells CASGFLPLGTQYF. The CDR3 nucleotides read TGTGCTAGTGGTTTCCTTCCCCTCGGGACGCAGTATTTT.

The chain links TRBV3-1 (or the pseudogene TRBV3-2) to TRBJ2-6, with D unresolved. Per germline, CDR1 LGHDT and CDR2 YNNKEL (reference sequence). This CDR3 has 14 amino acids. V gave up 5 bases and J gave up 0 bases, with 5 bases separating them. The CDR3 region is CASSEFSGANVLTF. The CDR3 region has the DNA TGTGCCAGCAGCGAGTTCTCTGGGGCCAACGTCCTGACTTTC.

J is TRBJ2-2 and V is TRBV11-3, with D perhaps matching TRBD2 (5 bases). CDR1 and CDR2 from the germline V gene are SGHNT and YENEEA. This CDR3 has 13 residues. Trimming removed 3 bases at V and 3 bases at J, with 5 bases between. CDR3 loop: CASSLRDTGELFF. Here the CDR3 DNA reads TGTGCCAGCAGCTTGCGGGACACCGGGGAGCTGTTTTTT. Filled out from reference TRBV11-3 and TRBJ2-2, the complete variable domain reads EAGVVQSPRYKIIEKKQPVAFWCNPISGHNTLYWYLQNLGQGPELLIRYENEEAVDDSQLPKDRFSAERLKGVDSTLKIQPAELGDSAVYLCASSLRDTGELFFGEGSRLTVL.

The chain recombines TRBV7-9 with TRBJ2-3; TRBD2 matches at 14 bases. The V segment lost 5 bases and the J segment 5 bases; nucleotides outside the gene matches: 9. CDR1 and CDR2 from the germline V gene are SEHNR and FQNEAQ (reference sequence). This CDR3 is built from 17 residues. Here the CDR3 DNA reads TGTGCCAGCAGCCATCGGAGACTAGCGGGGGGGGTAGATACGCAGTATTTT. Amino acid sequence: CASSHRRLAGGVDTQYF.

This rearrangement joins TRBV19 to TRBJ2-2; 9 nucleotides match TRBD1. The length of the CDR3 is 14 residues. The V and J ends lost 7 bases and 4 bases, in that order; junction bases with no gene match: 4. Germline loops: CDR1 LNHDA, CDR2 SQIVND (reference sequence). The CDR3 region is CASIRGQGTGELFF. CDR3 nucleotides: TGTGCCAGTATCAGGGGACAGGGCACCGGGGAGCTGTTTTTT.

The V call is TRBV2, the J call TRBJ1-1, with a tentative D call TRBD1 (5 bases). Germline assignment: CDR1 SNHLY and CDR2 FYNNEI. This CDR3 comprises 13 residues. Trimming took 7 bases from V and 5 from J, leaving 14 bases between them. DNA for the CDR3: TGTGCCAGCATACGACCGGGGGGTACTGAAGCTTTCTTT. Translation gives CASIRPGGTEAFF.

The chain is built from TRBV18 and TRBJ1-3; D might be TRBD1 (5 bases). This CDR3 contains 15 residues. Per the germline V gene, CDR1 is KGHSH and CDR2 is LQKENI. V was cut by 2 bases and J by 3 bases, with 11 bases left in between. Written as DNA, the CDR3 is TGTGCCAGCTCACCAACGGGGGTTGGTGGAAACACCATATATTTT. This encodes CASSPTGVGGNTIYF.

This chain uses TRBV13 with TRBJ1-1, with a tentative D call TRBD1 (5 bases). Trimming took 5 bases from V and 7 from J, leaving 11 bases between them. CDR3 length: 12 residues. Germline V gene lookup returns CDR1 PRHDT and CDR2 FYEKMQ (reference sequence). The CDR3 DNA sequence: TGTGCCAGCAGCCCCGATAGGGGTGAAGCTTTCTTT. Translating gives CASSPDRGEAFF.

The chain has TRBV2 and TRBJ2-1; 10 positions agree with TRBD2. V was pared by 7 bases and J by 11 bases, with 8 bases of the junction left unmatched. The V gene's germline CDR1 is SNHLY and CDR2 FYNNEI. The length of the CDR3 is 13 residues. CDR3 sequence: CASKGTSGEKQFF. DNA for the CDR3: TGTGCCAGCAAGGGTACTAGCGGGGAAAAGCAGTTCTTC.

The chain couples TRBV20-1 to TRBJ1-1; tentative D call: TRBD1 (6 bases). V lost 7 bases and J lost 11, with 17 bases in between. The CDR3 spans 11 residues. Germline lookup yields CDR1 DFQATT and CDR2 SNEGSKA (reference sequence). CDR3 in DNA: TGCAGTGTTGGCCAGGGGAATGCGGCTTTCTTT. This sequence encodes CSVGQGNAAFF.

This chain uses TRBV28 with TRBJ2-7; 7 bases agree with TRBD1. CDR1 MDHEN and CDR2 SYDVKM come from the germline V gene. Unmatched junction bases numbered 4, after V lost 5 bases and J lost 3 bases. CDR3 size: 13 residues. As DNA, the CDR3 is TGTGCCAGCAGTCGGACAGGAGGCTACGAGCAGTACTTC. It translates to CASSRTGGYEQYF.

This clone has only a few counts. The chain has TRBV19 and TRBJ1-2; D is possibly TRBD1 (6 bases). Germline CDR1 and CDR2: LNHDA and SQIVND (reference sequence). V was cut by 4 bases and J by 7 bases, with 13 bases left in between. There are 13 residues in the CDR3. CDR3 loop: CASSTSNRVGYTF. CDR3 DNA: TGTGCCAGTAGTACCTCGAACAGGGTTGGCTACACCTTC.

V gene TRBV19 combines with J gene TRBJ1-1, with D tentatively TRBD1 (6 bases). The germline CDR1 and CDR2 sequences are LNHDA and SQIVND (reference sequence). V was clipped by 3 bases and J by 5 bases, with 13 bases between them. This CDR3 spans 14 amino acids. In DNA, the CDR3 is TGTGCCAGTAGTATTGGGGGACATAGGACTGAAGCTTTCTTT. The encoded protein is CASSIGGHRTEAFF.

The rearrangement links TRBV2 to TRBJ1-1, with 8 bases fitting TRBD1. The junction had 8 bases not matched to a gene; V was cut back by 6 bases and J by 5 bases. The germline V gene has CDR1 SNHLY and CDR2 FYNNEI. This CDR3 is built from 14 residues. The CDR3 DNA reads as TGTGCCAGCAGACCGGGACAGGCGGGAACTGAAGCTTTCTTT. This codes for CASRPGQAGTEAFF.

The chain recombines TRBV5-4 with TRBJ2-5, with TRBD2 matching 8 bases. Germline lookup yields CDR1 SGHNT and CDR2 YYREEE (reference sequence). The CDR3 totals 16 residues. The J segment lost 4 bases and the V segment lost 1 base, leaving 9 bases of the junction unmatched. In DNA, the CDR3 is TGTGCCAGCAGCTTGCCCAGCGGGGGCCAGGGAGAGACCCAGTACTTC. Protein: CASSLPSGGQGETQYF.

This chain joins TRBV18 and TRBJ1-4; D call uncertain. Trimming shortened V by 1 base and J by 4 bases, and 13 bases separated the two germline ends. From germline, CDR1 is KGHSH and CDR2 LQKENI. The CDR3 has 16 amino acids. The DNA for the CDR3 is TGTGCCAGCTCACCACTTCCCCCCGCGAATAATGAAAAACTGTTTTTT. This sequence encodes CASSPLPPANNEKLFF.

This clone was picked up one time. The rearrangement uses TRBV5-1 and TRBJ2-2; a possible D gene is TRBD1 (7 bases). CDR1 is SGHRS and CDR2 is YFSETQ in the germline V gene. The CDR3 runs to 15 residues. V dropped 4 bases and J dropped 0 bases, with 10 bases sitting between them. DNA for the CDR3: TGCGCCAGCAGCGCGGGACAGTCGAACACCGGGGAGCTGTTTTTT. Amino acid sequence: CASSAGQSNTGELFF. The whole variable domain, remainder taken from reference TRBV5-1 and TRBJ2-2, is KAGVTQTPRYLIKTRGQQVTLSCSPISGHRSVSWYQQTPGQGLQFLFEYFSETQRNKGNFPGRFSGRQFSNSRSEMNVSTLELGDSALYLCASSAGQSNTGELFFGEGSRLTVL.

The gene calls are TRBV7-8 and TRBJ1-5, with D hard to call. This CDR3 comprises 15 residues. Trimming took off 3 bases at V and 6 bases at J, with 15 bases between the two ends. CDR1 is SGHVS and CDR2 is FQNEAQ in the germline V gene. CDR3 nucleotide sequence: TGTGCCAGCAGCTTCTCCGGGAAGCCAGGTCAGCCCCAGCATTTT. This codes for CASSFSGKPGQPQHF.